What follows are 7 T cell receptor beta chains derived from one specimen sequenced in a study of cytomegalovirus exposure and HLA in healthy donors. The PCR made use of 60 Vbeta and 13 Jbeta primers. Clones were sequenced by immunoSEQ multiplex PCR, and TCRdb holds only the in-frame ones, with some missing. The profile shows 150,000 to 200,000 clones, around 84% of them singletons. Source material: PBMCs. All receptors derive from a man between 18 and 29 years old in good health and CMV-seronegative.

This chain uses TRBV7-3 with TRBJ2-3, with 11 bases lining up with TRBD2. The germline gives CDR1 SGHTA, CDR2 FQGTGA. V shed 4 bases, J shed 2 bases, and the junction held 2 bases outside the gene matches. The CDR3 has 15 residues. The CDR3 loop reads CASSSSGGYTDTQYF. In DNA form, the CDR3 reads TGTGCCAGCAGCTCTAGCGGGGGGTACACAGATACGCAGTATTTT.

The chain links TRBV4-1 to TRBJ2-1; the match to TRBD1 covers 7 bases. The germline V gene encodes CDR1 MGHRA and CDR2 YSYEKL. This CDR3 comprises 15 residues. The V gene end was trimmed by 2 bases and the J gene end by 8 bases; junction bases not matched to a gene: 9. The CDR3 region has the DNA TGCGCCAGCAGCCAACTTATACAGGGGAAATATGAGCAGTTCTTC. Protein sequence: CASSQLIQGKYEQFF.

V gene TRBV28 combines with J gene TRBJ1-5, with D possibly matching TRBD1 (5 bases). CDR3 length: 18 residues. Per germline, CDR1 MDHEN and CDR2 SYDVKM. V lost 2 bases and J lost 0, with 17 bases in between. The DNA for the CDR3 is TGTGCCAGCAGTTTAGGGCCGGACACCAGCTATAGCAATCAGCCCCAGCATTTT. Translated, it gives CASSLGPDTSYSNQPQHF.

Here the CDR3 reads CASSQEDSASSYEQYF. The CDR3 DNA sequence: TGCGCCAGCAGCCAAGAGGACAGCGCCAGCTCCTACGAGCAGTACTTC. The V and J genes are TRBV4-1 and TRBJ2-7, with TRBD1 as a possible D gene (6 bases). V dropped 0 bases and J dropped 0 bases, with 12 bases sitting between them. The CDR3 is 16 residues long. From germline, CDR1 is MGHRA and CDR2 YSYEKL.

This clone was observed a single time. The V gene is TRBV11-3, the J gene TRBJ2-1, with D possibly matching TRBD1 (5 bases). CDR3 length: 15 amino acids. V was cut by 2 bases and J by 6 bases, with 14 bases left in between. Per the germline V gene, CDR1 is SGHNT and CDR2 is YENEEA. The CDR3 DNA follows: TGTGCCAGCAGCTTATTCTCAGGGCCTCTCAATGAGCAGTTCTTC. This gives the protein CASSLFSGPLNEQFF. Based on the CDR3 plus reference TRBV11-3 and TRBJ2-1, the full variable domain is EAGVVQSPRYKIIEKKQPVAFWCNPISGHNTLYWYLQNLGQGPELLIRYENEEAVDDSQLPKDRFSAERLKGVDSTLKIQPAELGDSAVYLCASSLFSGPLNEQFFGPGTRLTVL.

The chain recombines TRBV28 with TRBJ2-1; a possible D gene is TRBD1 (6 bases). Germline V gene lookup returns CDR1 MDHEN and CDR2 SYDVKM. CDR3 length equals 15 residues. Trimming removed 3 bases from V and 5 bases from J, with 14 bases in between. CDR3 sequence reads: CASSLVQGWDNEQFF. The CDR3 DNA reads TGTGCCAGCAGTTTGGTACAGGGTTGGGACAATGAGCAGTTCTTC.

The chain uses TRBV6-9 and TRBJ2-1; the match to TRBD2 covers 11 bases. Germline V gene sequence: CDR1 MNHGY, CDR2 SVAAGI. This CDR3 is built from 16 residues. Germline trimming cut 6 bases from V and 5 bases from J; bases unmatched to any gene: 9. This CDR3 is CASSPSTSGSDNEQFF. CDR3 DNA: TGTGCCAGCAGCCCTTCCACTAGCGGGAGTGACAATGAGCAGTTCTTC.